This T cell receptor beta chain was profiled in a study of OX40 agonist ivuxolimab in advanced cancers. About the study as a whole: Ivuxolimab, which targeted the costimulatory receptor OX40 (CD134), was an agonistic, fully human IgG2 monoclonal antibody. The paper covers the monotherapy dose-escalation part of the phase I ivuxolimab trial, which included N of about 50 patients. The purpose of peripheral TCRbeta sequencing was to test whether ivuxolimab changed TCR sequence diversity and led to clonal T-cell expansion. Of the approximately 54 patients in dose escalation, some 20 had hepatocellular carcinoma, some 15 had melanoma, 9 had renal cell carcinoma and 9 had head and neck cancer. In the dose-escalation cohort, 82.7% of patients were male, and the mean age was approximately 60 years, with a range of about 23 to 80. Prior anti-PD-1, anti-PD-L1 or anti-CTLA-4 therapy was permitted, and checkpoint inhibitors had been received by about 36% of dose-escalation patients. Partial responses occurred in three dose-escalation patients, of whom one had hepatocellular carcinoma and two had cutaneous melanoma. Intravenous ivuxolimab was administered to patients every 2 weeks at six dose levels: 0.01, 0.1, 0.3, 1.5, 3 and 10 mg/kg. What the work shows at the level of the full study, not this receptor alone: Clonal expansion of both CD4+ and CD8+ blood T cells was observed from baseline to week 6 at doses 0.1 to 3.0 mg/kg. After ivuxolimab, more expanded clones were found on average in CD8+ T cells than in CD4+ T cells. Low levels of normalized T-cell clonal expansion were also seen in some patients who did not respond. In the 0.1-3.0 mg/kg groups, partial responders were among the patients with the lowest normalized peripheral clonal expansion, particularly in CD8+ T cells. The antigen specificity of the peripheral T cells that underwent clonal expansion was not determined.

The trial excluded patients who had a history of autoimmune disease or who were on systemic immunosuppression. In every dose cohort, peripheral blood was drawn for TCR sequencing at baseline, cycle 4 day 1, and cycle 7 day 1. The samples were taken from a phase I, first-in-human, multicenter, open-label dose-escalation trial of ivuxolimab. Adults with locally advanced or metastatic head and neck squamous cell, hepatocellular, melanoma or renal cell carcinoma were enrolled in the trial. Before TCR sequencing, CD4+ and CD8+ T cells were separately sorted from peripheral blood. V loses 0 bases, J loses 14 bases, and the germline ends lie 17 bases apart. Inclusive of the bounding cysteine and phenylalanine, the CDR3 is 15 residues long. Left in the record is the CDR3 DNA by itself, 45 bases read in frame from the first base. From the germline V gene (reference sequence), CDR1 is MNHNY and CDR2 is SVGAGI.

Remarks on this clone: Its antigen is still unknown. No base-level quality is on record; no much larger clone is a single base apart.

To sequence the TCRbeta CDR3 region, genomic DNA was isolated from the sorted cells. The immunoSEQ Assay was used to sequence the TCRbeta CDR3 regions. The immuneACCESS repertoire file appears here via TCRdb, limited to in-frame rearrangements. These files lack a portion of the clones; in checked studies, under half of the deficit traces to unresolved V genes, and the cause of the others is not known. Counted in this sample were roughly 70,000 clones; about nine tenths of them appeared once. Clones ranked in the top ten supply 2% to 2.5% of the sample. The sequences come from CD4+ or CD8+ T cells sorted from blood, collected in a trial of the OX40 agonist ivuxolimab. Here the chain combines TRBV6-6 and TRBJ1-6, and possibly TRBD1, on 5 matching bases. The receptor was isolated from an adult with an advanced solid tumor such as melanoma, head and neck, liver or kidney cancer. The CDR3 protein: CASSYSQGIDLALHF. The bases are TGTGCCAGCAGTTACTCCCAGGGCATTGACTTGGCCCTCCACTTT.